The 6 T cell receptor beta chains presented below share a single source sample, sequenced in a study of T cell responses to AZD1222 COVID-19 vaccine. Measured with immunoSEQ multiplex PCR; TCRdb has only the in-frame clones, and not every one. Of roughly 120,000 clones listed, 85% to 90% were seen once; the top ten hold 12%. The sample in question was peripheral blood, obtained on day 0 of AZD1222 vaccination. The source of these receptors is an adult in good health.

The V call is TRBV3-1 (or the pseudogene TRBV3-2), the J call TRBJ1-6, with D maybe TRBD1 (6 bases). The CDR3 totals 17 residues. Trimming removed 0 bases at V and 4 bases at J, with 13 bases between. Germline V gene lookup returns CDR1 LGHDT and CDR2 YNNKEL (reference sequence). DNA for the CDR3: TGTGCCAGCAGCCAAGATCAGGGGAGAAGGTATAATTCACCCCTCCACTTT. It yields the protein CASSQDQGRRYNSPLHF.

V is TRBV18 and J is TRBJ1-1; D is ambiguous. The germline V gene encodes CDR1 KGHSH and CDR2 LQKENI. This CDR3 comprises 14 residues. Trimming removed 4 bases from V and 1 base from J, with 10 bases in between. The CDR3 is CASSQIQRNTEAFF. CDR3 in DNA: TGTGCCAGCTCACAGATTCAGAGGAACACTGAAGCTTTCTTT. The whole variable domain, filled in from reference TRBV18 and TRBJ1-1, reads NAGVMQNPRHLVRRRGQEARLRCSPMKGHSHVYWYRQLPEEGLKFMVYLQKENIIDESGMPKERFSAEFPKEGPSILRIQQVVRGDSAAYFCASSQIQRNTEAFFGQGTRLTVV.

This rearrangement joins TRBV25-1 to TRBJ1-1; D gene uncertain. This CDR3 region has 17 residues. With 4 bases removed from V and 6 bases from J, the gap between germline ends came to 24 bases. CDR1 is MGHDK, CDR2 SYGVNS, per germline. The CDR3 DNA follows: TGTGCCAGCAGTGTAGGCAGCCAAAAGGGTACGATGCCTGAAGCTTTCTTT. It encodes CASSVGSQKGTMPEAFF.

The chain has TRBV11-2 and TRBJ1-2, with no clear D. V lost 3 bases to trimming and J lost 7 bases, with 12 bases between them. The CDR3 length is 13 residues. Germline CDR1 reads SGHAT; CDR2 reads FQNNGV. The CDR3 region has the DNA TGTGCCAGCAGCTTCAGCGGTTCTCCTGGCTACACCTTC. Residues: CASSFSGSPGYTF.

The chain recombines TRBV4-3 with TRBJ1-2; D unresolved. Germline V gene data show CDR1 as LGHNA and CDR2 as YSLEER. Trimming took off 8 bases at V and 7 bases at J, with 29 bases between the two ends. The CDR3 runs 17 residues. The CDR3 reads CASADPQRTPRNVGYTF. Here the CDR3 DNA reads TGCGCCAGCGCAGATCCTCAGAGGACTCCCCGCAACGTTGGCTACACCTTC.

The chain is built from TRBV5-1 and TRBJ1-1, with D perhaps TRBD1 (5 bases). Germline values: CDR1 SGHRS, CDR2 YFSETQ. The CDR3 sequence is 14 residues long. V was cut by 0 bases and J by 1 base, with 7 bases left in between. The CDR3 DNA is TGCGCCAGCAGCTTGGGACAGCGGAACACTGAAGCTTTCTTT. This codes for CASSLGQRNTEAFF.